This T cell receptor (beta chain) stems from a study of CD8+CD57+ T cells in acquired aplastic anemia. Study results and caveats: A set of twenty-nine CD8+ CDR3 sequences was shared between patients and controls, and these sequences appeared highly expressed in patients.

CDR3 length: 12 amino acids. J lost 6 bases, V lost 3 bases, and 4 bases had no gene match. Germline assignment: CDR1 DFQATT and CDR2 SNEGSKA (reference sequence). Concerning this clonotype: The antigen remains undetermined.

TCR beta VDJ combinations and CDR3 sequences were profiled from genomic DNA. TCRdb re-derived calls from the reads in MiXCR, one entry per CDR3 protein. The table lists approximately 200,000 distinct CDR3 sequences, roughly 45% of them singletons. Patients included in sequencing had previously demonstrated CD8+CD57+ cell expansion by flow cytometry. Sample: sorted CD4+, CD8+, or CD8+CD57+ T cells (not recorded which) from PBMCs. This chain links TRBV20-1 with TRBJ2-7, with 8 bases identical to TRBD1. This sequence originates from a human donor with aplastic anemia. Here the CDR3 DNA reads TGCAGTGCTAGTATAGACAGGGGCGAGCAGTACTTC. This sequence encodes CSASIDRGEQYF.